These T cell receptor beta chains were read from a single sample in a study of response to subunit inactivated influenza vaccine. TCRdb analysed the RT-PCR reads with MiXCR anew, one entry per CDR3 protein. Here the sample spans roughly 170,000 distinct CDR3 sequences, about 9.3% being singletons. Material: non-naive T cells sorted from PBMCs, obtained on the day of vaccination. Receptor source: a man aged 50-59 years who received an inactivated influenza vaccine. Both conserved end residues are part of each CDR3. Clone size is not always given. Where it is, it says once, few, many or a class for expanded clones.

J gene	clone size	V gene	CDR3 protein
TRBJ2-3	-	TRBV5-1	CASKEGPAGVSDTQYF
TRBJ2-1	many	TRBV7-8	CASSPDRGPYNEQFF
TRBJ1-5	many	TRBV20-1	CSAIPGTPLRYSNQPQHF
TRBJ2-1	few	TRBV24-1	CATSDSSGSFAEQFF
TRBJ2-5	-	TRBV7-9	CASLGQETQYF
TRBJ1-1	many	TRBV3-1	CASSRTGLRTEAFF
TRBJ1-5	many	TRBV6-2/TRBV6-3	CASKPAKIDQPQHF
TRBJ1-2	many	TRBV11-2	CASSSTTGLTYGYTF
TRBJ2-1	many	TRBV13	CASSLGQNTYNEQFF
TRBJ1-4	few	TRBV7-2	CASSASGTGREKLFF
TRBJ2-7	few	TRBV28	CASRNSGRGYEQYF
TRBJ1-5	-	TRBV20-1	CSAAGGDQPQHF
TRBJ1-2	many	TRBV7-2	CASSQGQSPNYGYTF
TRBJ1-1	few	TRBV29-1	CSVVQGGNTEAFF
TRBJ2-7	few	TRBV15	CATSKYLAPAVEYF
TRBJ2-1	-	TRBV2	CASSGPGLSYNEQFF
TRBJ1-6	few	TRBV9	CASSATQGALVSPLHF
TRBJ2-5	few	TRBV20-1	CSAPLAGGQETQYF
TRBJ2-1	many	TRBV7-3	CASSSGTRNEQFF
TRBJ2-1	-	TRBV7-9	CASTSRGANYNEQFF
TRBJ2-1	-	TRBV7-9	CASSLDLGVNEQFF
TRBJ1-5	-	TRBV30	CAWGTGAKPQHF
TRBJ2-7	-	TRBV20-1	CSARGLAGYEQYF
TRBJ2-7	few	TRBV6-2/TRBV6-3	CASSRGGSFYEQYF
TRBJ2-7	many	TRBV2	CASSDGTVREQYF